One T cell receptor (beta chain) is described in this entry. The antigen remains unidentified. These data are taken from a study of blood T cells in healthy people across ages. Study findings and constraints: Roughly linear age-related decline in beta diversity appeared, significant by age 40.

The CDR3 sequence is 13 residues long. The germline V gene encodes CDR1 MDHEN and CDR2 SYDVKM. V dropped 6 bases and J dropped 5 bases, with 13 bases sitting between them. Primers used in a second PCR of roughly 6 to 11 cycles were a sample-barcoded 5' primer and a J-beta primer mix. MiXCR, applied by TCRdb to the 5' RACE reads, yields one record per CDR3 protein. This sample has under 1,100,000 distinct CDR3 sequences, with less than 25% found just once. In addition, the sample was reused for a study of T cells of mothers and their children.

Sample: blood. This chain joins TRBV28 and TRBJ2-5; D gene ambiguous. The TCR comes from a girl aged 2-10 years in good health. The CDR3 region has the DNA TGTGCCAGCAGCTTAAGGTCCCCGGAGACCCAGTACTTC. Its protein is CASSLRSPETQYF.